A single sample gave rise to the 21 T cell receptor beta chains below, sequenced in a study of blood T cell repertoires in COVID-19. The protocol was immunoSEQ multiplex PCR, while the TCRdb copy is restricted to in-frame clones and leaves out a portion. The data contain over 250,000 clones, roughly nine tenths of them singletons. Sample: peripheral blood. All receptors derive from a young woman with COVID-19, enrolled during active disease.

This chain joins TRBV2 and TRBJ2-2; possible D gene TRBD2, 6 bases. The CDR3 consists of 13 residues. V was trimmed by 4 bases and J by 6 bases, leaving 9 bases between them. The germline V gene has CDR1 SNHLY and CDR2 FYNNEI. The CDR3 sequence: CASSVGGSGELFF. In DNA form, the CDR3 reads TGTGCCAGCAGTGTGGGGGGTTCCGGGGAGCTGTTTTTT.

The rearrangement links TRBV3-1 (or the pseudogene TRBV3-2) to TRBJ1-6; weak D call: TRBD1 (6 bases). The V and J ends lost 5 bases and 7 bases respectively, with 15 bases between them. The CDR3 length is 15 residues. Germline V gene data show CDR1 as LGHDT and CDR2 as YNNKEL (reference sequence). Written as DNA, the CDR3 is TGTGCCAGCAGCTTGTCCGGGACACAAAATTCACCCCTCCACTTT. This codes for CASSLSGTQNSPLHF.

CDR3 loop: CASKTSGRAYEQYF. In nucleotides, the CDR3 is TGTGCCAGCAAGACTAGCGGGAGGGCCTACGAGCAGTACTTC. The chain has TRBV21-1 and TRBJ2-7; the table gives TRBD2 as D, unverified against the DNA. TRBV21-1 has pseudogene status. The CDR3 contains 14 residues.

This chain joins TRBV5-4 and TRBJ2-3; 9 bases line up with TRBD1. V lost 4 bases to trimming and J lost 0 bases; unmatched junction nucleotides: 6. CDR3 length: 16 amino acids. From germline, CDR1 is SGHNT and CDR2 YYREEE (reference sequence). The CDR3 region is CASSPMTGGSTDTQYF. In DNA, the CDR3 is TGTGCCAGCAGCCCCATGACAGGGGGAAGCACAGATACGCAGTATTTT.

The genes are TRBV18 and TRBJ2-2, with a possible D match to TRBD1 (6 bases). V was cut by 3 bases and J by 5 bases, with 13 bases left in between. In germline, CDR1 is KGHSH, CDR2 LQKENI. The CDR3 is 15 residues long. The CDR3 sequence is CASSPAGTTTGELFF. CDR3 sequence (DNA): TGTGCCAGCTCACCTGCCGGGACAACAACCGGGGAGCTGTTTTTT.

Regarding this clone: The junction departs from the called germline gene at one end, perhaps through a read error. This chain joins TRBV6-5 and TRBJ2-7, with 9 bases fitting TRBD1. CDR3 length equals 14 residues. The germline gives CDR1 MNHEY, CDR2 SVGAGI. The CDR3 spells CASSRQGVSHEQYF. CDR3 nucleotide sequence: TGTGCCAGCAGTCGACAGGGGGTCTCCCACGAGCAGTACTTC.

This CDR3 is CASIPSRTDTQYF. Here the CDR3 DNA reads TGTGCCAGCATCCCATCCCGCACAGATACGCAGTATTTT. The chain combines TRBV2 with TRBJ2-3; D is unclear. From germline, CDR1 is SNHLY and CDR2 FYNNEI. V lost 7 bases and J lost 1, with 9 bases in between. This CDR3 region has 13 residues.

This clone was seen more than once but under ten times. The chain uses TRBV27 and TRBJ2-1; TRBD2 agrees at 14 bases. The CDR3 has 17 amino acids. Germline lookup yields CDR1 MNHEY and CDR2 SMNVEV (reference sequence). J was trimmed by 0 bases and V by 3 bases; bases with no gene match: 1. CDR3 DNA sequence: TGTGCCAGCAGTTTCGGGACTAGCGGGAGCTCCTACAATGAGCAGTTCTTC. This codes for CASSFGTSGSSYNEQFF.

The CDR3 sequence is CATSDAGLSRDEQFF. In DNA form, the CDR3 reads TGTGCCACCAGTGATGCGGGACTATCGAGGGATGAGCAGTTCTTC. V is TRBV24-1 and J is TRBJ2-1; TRBD2 matches 7 bases. The germline V gene encodes CDR1 KGHDR and CDR2 SFDVKD. This CDR3 contains 15 residues. The ends lost 3 bases at V and 8 bases at J; junction bases unmatched: 9.

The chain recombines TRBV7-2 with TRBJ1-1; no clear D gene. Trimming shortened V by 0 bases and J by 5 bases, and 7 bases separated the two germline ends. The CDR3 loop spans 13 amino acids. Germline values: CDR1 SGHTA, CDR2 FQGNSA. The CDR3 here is CASSLARGTEAFF. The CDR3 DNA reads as TGTGCCAGCAGCTTAGCGCGAGGGACTGAAGCTTTCTTT. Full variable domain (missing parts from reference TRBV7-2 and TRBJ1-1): GAGVSQSPSNKVTEKGKDVELRCDPISGHTALYWYRQSLGQGLEFLIYFQGNSAPDKSGLPSDRFSAERTGGSVSTLTIQRTQQEDSAVYLCASSLARGTEAFFGQGTRLTVV.

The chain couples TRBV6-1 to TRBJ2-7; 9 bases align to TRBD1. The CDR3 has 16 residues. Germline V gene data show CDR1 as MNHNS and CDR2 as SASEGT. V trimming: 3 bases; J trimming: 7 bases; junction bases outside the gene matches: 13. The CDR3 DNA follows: TGTGCCAGCAGTGAGATAGCCGGGACAGGGCAGGAAGAGCAGTACTTC. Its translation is CASSEIAGTGQEEQYF.

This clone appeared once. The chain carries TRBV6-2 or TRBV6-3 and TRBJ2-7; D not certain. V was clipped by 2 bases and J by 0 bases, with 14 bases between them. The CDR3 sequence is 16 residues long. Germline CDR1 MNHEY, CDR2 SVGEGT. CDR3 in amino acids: CASSYGPGSSSYEQYF. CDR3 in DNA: TGTGCCAGCAGTTACGGTCCAGGATCGAGCTCCTACGAGCAGTACTTC.

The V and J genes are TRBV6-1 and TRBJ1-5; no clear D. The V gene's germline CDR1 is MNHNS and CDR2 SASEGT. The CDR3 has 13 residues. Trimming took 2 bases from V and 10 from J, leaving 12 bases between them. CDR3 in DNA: TGTGCCAGCAGTGAACGGTCCCTGAGACCCCAGCATTTT. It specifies CASSERSLRPQHF.

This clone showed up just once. CDR3 loop: CACSLDSYNEKLFF. As DNA, the CDR3 is TGTGCCTGCTCCCTGGACAGTTATAATGAAAAACTGTTTTTT. The rearrangement uses TRBV30 and TRBJ1-4; a possible D gene is TRBD1 (6 bases). This CDR3 has 14 amino acids. CDR1 GTSNPN and CDR2 SVGIG come from the germline V gene (reference sequence). V lost 6 bases, J lost 4 bases, and 15 bases lay in between.

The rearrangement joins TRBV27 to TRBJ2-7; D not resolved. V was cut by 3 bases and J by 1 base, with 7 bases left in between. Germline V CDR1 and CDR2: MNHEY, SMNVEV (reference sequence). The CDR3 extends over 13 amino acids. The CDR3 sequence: CASSFGTSYEQYF. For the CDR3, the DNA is TGTGCCAGCAGTTTTGGCACGTCCTACGAGCAGTACTTC.

The CDR3 reads CASSSWDSVYGYTF. The CDR3 DNA reads TGTGCCAGCAGTTCGTGGGACAGCGTCTATGGCTACACCTTC. The J gene is TRBJ1-2, the V gene TRBV28; 7 nucleotides agree with TRBD1. Unmatched junction bases numbered 6, after V lost 4 bases and J lost 4 bases. Germline V CDR1 and CDR2: MDHEN, SYDVKM. CDR3 length: 14 residues.

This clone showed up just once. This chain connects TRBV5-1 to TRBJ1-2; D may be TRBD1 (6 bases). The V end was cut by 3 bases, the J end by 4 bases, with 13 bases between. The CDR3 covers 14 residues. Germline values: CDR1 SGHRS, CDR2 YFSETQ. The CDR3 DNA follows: TGCGCCAGCAGCTCCGGACAGAGGACCTATGGCTACACCTTC. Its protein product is CASSSGQRTYGYTF.

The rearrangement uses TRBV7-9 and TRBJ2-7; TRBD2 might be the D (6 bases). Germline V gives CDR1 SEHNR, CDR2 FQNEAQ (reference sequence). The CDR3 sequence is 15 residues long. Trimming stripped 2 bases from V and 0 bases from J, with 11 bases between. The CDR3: CASSLSGGNSYEQYF. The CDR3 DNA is TGTGCCAGCAGCTTATCTGGCGGGAACTCCTACGAGCAGTACTTC.

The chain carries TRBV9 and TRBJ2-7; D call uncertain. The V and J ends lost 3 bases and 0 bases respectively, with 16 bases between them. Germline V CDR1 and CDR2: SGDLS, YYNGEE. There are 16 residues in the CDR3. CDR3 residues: CASSEAPTDGSYEQYF. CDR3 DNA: TGTGCCAGCAGCGAAGCCCCGACTGACGGCTCCTACGAGCAGTACTTC.

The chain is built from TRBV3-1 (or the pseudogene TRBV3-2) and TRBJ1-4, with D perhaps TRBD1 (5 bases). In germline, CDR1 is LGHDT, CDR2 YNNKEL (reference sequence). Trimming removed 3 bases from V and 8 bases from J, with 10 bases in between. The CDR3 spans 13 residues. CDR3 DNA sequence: TGTGCCAGCAGCCACATTAGGGGCGAAAAACTGTTTTTT. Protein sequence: CASSHIRGEKLFF.

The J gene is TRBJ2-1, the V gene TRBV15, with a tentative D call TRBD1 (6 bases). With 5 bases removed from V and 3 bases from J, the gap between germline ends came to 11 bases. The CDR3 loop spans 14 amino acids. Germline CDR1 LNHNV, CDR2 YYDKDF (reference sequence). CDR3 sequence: CATSPDSYYNEQFF. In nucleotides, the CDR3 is TGTGCCACCAGCCCGGACAGTTACTACAATGAGCAGTTCTTC.